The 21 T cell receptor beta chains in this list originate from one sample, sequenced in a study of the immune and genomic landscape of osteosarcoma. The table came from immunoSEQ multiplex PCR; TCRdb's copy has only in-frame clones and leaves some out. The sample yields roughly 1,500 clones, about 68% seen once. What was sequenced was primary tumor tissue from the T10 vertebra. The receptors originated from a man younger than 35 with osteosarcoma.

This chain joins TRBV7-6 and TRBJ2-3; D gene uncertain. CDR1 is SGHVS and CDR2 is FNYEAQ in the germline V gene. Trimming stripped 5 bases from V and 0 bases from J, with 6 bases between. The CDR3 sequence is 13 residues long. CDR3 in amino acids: CASSRLSTDTQYF. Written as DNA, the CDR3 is TGTGCCAGCAGCAGACTGAGCACAGATACGCAGTATTTT.

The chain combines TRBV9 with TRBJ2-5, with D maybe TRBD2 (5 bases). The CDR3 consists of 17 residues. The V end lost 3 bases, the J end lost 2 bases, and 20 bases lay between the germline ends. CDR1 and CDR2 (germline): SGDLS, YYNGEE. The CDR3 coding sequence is TGTGCCAGCAGCGGGACCAAAGGGAGTACCCCTCAAGAGACCCAGTACTTC. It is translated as CASSGTKGSTPQETQYF. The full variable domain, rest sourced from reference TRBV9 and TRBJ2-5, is DSGVTQTPKHLITATGQRVTLRCSPRSGDLSVYWYQQSLDQGLQFLIQYYNGEERAKGNILERFSAQQFPDLHSELNLSSLELGDSALYFCASSGTKGSTPQETQYFGPGTRLLVL.

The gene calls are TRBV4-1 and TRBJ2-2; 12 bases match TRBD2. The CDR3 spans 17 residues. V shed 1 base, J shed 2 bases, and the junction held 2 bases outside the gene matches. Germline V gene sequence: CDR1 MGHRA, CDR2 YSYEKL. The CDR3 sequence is CASSQASGGANTGELFF. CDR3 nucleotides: TGCGCCAGCAGCCAAGCTAGCGGGGGGGCAAACACCGGGGAGCTGTTTTTT.

The CDR3 DNA is TGTGCTAGTGGTTTGGCGTCGGGACCTGGAAACACCATATATTTT. It translates to CASGLASGPGNTIYF. J is TRBJ1-3 and V is TRBV12-5, with D maybe TRBD1 (5 bases). Germline lookup yields CDR1 LGHNT and CDR2 FRNRAP. This CDR3 is built from 15 residues. The V end was cut by 1 base, the J end by 2 bases, with 9 bases between.

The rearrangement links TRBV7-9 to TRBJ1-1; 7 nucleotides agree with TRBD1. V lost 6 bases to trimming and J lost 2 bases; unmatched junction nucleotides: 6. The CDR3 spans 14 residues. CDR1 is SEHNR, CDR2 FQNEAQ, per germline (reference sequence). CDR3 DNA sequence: TGTGCCAGCAGTAACCGGGACAGTAACACTGAAGCTTTCTTT. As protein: CASSNRDSNTEAFF.

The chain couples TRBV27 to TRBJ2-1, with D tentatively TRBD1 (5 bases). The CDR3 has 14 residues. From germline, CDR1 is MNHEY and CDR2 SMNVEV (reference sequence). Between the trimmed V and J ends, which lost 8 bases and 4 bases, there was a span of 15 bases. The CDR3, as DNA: TGTGCCAGCCGGACATCCGGGTCGTACAATGAGCAGTTCTTC. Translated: CASRTSGSYNEQFF.

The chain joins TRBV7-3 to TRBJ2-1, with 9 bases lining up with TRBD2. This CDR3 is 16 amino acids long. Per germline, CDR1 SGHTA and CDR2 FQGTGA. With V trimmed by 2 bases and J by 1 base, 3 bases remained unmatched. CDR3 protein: CASSLGTSSSYNEQFF. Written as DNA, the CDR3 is TGTGCCAGCAGCTTAGGGACTAGCTCTTCCTACAATGAGCAGTTCTTC. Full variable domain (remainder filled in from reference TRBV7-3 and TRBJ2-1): GAGVSQTPSNKVTEKGKYVELRCDPISGHTALYWYRQSLGQGPEFLIYFQGTGAADDSGLPNDRFFAVRPEGSVSTLKIQRTERGDSAVYLCASSLGTSSSYNEQFFGPGTRLTVL.

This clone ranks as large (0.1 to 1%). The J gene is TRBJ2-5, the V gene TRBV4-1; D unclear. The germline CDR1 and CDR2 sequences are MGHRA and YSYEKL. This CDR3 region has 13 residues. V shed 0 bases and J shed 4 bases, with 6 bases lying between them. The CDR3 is CASSQEGAETQYF. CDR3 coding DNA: TGCGCCAGCAGCCAAGAAGGCGCAGAGACCCAGTACTTC.

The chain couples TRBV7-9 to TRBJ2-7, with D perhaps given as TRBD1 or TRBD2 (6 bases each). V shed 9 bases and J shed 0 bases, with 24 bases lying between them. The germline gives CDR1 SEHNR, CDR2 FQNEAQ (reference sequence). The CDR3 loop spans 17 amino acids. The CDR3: CARDTRPRGPTSYEQYF. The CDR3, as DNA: TGTGCCAGAGACACCCGTCCCCGGGGGCCGACCTCCTACGAGCAGTACTTC.

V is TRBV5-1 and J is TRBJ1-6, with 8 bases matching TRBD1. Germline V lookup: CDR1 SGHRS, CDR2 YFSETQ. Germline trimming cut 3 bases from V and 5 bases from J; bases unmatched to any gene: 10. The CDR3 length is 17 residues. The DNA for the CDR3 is TGCGCCAGCAGCTCTACGACAGGGGCCGGAGATAATTCACCCCTCCACTTT. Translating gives CASSSTTGAGDNSPLHF.

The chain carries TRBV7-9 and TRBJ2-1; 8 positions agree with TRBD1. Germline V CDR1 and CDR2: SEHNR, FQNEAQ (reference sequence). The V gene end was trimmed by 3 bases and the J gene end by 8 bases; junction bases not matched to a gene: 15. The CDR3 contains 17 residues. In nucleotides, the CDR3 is TGTGCCAGCAGCTTCTGGGCGTCCGGGACAGGCCCTGATGAGCAGTTCTTC. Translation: CASSFWASGTGPDEQFF.

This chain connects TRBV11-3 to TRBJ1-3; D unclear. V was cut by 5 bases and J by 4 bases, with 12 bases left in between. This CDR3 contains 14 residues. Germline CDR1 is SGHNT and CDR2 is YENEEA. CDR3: CASSRGVSGNTIYF. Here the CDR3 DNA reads TGTGCCAGCAGCCGTGGGGTTTCGGGAAACACCATATATTTT.

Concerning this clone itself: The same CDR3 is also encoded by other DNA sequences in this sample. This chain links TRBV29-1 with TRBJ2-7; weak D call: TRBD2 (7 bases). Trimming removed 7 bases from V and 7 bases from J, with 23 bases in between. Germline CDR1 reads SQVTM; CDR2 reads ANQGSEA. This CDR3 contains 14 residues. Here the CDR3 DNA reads TGCAGCGGTCGAGGGTGGGGGGGCCGTCAGGAGCAGTACTTC. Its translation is CSGRGWGGRQEQYF.

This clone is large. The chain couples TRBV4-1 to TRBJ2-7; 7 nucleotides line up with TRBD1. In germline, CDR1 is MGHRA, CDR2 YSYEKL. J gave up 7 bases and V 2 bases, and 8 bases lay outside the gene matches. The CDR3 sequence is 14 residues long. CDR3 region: CASSQTTGAREQYF. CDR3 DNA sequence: TGCGCCAGCAGCCAAACAACAGGGGCCAGGGAGCAGTACTTC.

CDR3 DNA: TGCGCCAGCAGCCAAGTGCGGGGGGGGGAGACCCAGTACTTC. Its protein product is CASSQVRGGETQYF. The chain combines TRBV4-1 with TRBJ2-5; 9 bases fit TRBD2. J lost 5 bases, V lost 1 base, and 2 bases had no gene match. Germline V gives CDR1 MGHRA, CDR2 YSYEKL. CDR3 length equals 14 residues.

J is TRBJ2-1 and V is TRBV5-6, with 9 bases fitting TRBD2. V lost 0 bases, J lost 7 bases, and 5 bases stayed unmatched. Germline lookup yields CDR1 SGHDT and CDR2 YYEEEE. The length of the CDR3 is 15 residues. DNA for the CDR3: TGTGCCAGCAGCTTGGGTAGCGGGGGCGGGAATGAGCAGTTCTTC. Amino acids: CASSLGSGGGNEQFF.

CDR3 in DNA: TGTGCCAGCAGCGACCAGGACACCGGGGAGCTGTTTTTT. The encoded protein is CASSDQDTGELFF. V usage is TRBV6-4 and J usage is TRBJ2-2; D gene uncertain. The germline V gene has CDR1 MRHNA and CDR2 SNTAGT. This CDR3 is built from 13 residues. V lost 6 bases and J lost 3, with 8 bases in between.

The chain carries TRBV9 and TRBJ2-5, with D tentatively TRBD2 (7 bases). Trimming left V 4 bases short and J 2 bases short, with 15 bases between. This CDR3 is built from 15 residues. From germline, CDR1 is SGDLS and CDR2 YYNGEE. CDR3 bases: TGTGCCAGCAGCCCATTGGGGGGGCTACAAGAGACCCAGTACTTC. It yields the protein CASSPLGGLQETQYF.

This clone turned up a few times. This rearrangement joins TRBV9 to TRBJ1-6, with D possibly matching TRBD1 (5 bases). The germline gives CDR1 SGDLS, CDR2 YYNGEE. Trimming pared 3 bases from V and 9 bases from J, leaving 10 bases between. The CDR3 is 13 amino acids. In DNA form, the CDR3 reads TGTGCCAGCAGCGCTGGGGGGGTTTCACCCCTCCACTTT. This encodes CASSAGGVSPLHF.

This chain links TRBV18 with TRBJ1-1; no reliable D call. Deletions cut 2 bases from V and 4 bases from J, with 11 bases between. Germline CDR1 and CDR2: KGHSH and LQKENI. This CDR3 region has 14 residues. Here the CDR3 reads CASSPSDGGTEAFF. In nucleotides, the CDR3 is TGTGCCAGCTCACCATCGGACGGAGGCACTGAAGCTTTCTTT.

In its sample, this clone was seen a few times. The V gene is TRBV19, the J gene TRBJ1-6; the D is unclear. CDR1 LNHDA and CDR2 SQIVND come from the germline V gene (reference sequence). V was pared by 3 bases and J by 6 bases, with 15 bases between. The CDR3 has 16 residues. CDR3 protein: CASSINKSFSNSPLHF. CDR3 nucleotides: TGTGCCAGTAGTATCAACAAGTCATTTTCTAATTCACCCCTCCACTTT.